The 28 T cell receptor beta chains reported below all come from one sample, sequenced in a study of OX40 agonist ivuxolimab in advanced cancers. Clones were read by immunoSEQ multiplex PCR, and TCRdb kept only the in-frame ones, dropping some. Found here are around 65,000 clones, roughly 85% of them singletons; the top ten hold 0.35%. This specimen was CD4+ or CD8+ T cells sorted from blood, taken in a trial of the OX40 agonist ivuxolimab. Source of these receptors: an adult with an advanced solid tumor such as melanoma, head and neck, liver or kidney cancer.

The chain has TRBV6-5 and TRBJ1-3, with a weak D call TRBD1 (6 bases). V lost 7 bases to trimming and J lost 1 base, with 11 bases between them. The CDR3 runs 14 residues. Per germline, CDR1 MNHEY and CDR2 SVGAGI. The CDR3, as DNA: TGTGCCAGCACCCCCACAGGGTCTGGAAACACCATATATTTT. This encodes CASTPTGSGNTIYF.

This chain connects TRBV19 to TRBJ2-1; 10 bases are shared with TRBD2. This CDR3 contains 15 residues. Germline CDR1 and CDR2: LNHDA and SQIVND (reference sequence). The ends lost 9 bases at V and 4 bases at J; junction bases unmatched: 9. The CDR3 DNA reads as TGTGCCAGCTTGGGGCCTAGCGGGGGTTACAATGAGCAGTTCTTC. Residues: CASLGPSGGYNEQFF.

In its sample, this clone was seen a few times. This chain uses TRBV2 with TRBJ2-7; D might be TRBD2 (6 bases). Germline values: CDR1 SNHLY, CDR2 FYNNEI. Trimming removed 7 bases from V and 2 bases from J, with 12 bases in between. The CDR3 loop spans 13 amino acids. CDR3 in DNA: TGTGCCAGCACTGGGTCGGGGGCCTACGAGCAGTACTTC. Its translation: CASTGSGAYEQYF.

CDR3 in amino acids: CATQQGSYEQYF. The DNA for the CDR3 is TGTGCAACACAACAGGGCTCCTACGAGCAGTACTTC. V is TRBV19 and J is TRBJ2-7; possible D gene TRBD1, 6 bases. The V gene's germline CDR1 is LNHDA and CDR2 SQIVND (reference sequence). The CDR3 sequence is 12 residues long.

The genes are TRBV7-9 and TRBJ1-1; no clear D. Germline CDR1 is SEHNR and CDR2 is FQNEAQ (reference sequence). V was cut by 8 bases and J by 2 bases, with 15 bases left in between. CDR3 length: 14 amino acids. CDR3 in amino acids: CASVLPGPNTEAFF. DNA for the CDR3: TGTGCCAGCGTACTACCGGGTCCCAACACTGAAGCTTTCTTT.

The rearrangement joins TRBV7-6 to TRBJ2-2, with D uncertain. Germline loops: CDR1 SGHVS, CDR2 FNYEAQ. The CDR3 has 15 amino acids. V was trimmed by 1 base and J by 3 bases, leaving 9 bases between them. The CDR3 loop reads CASSLVRGYTGELFF. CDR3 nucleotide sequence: TGTGCCAGCAGCTTAGTTAGAGGCTACACCGGGGAGCTGTTTTTT.

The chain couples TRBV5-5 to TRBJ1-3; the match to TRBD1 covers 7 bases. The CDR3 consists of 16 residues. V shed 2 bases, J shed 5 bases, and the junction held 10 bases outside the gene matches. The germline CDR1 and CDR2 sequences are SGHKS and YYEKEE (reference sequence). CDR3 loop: CASSFGPDRVRNTIYF. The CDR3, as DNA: TGTGCCAGCAGCTTCGGACCCGACAGGGTTAGAAACACCATATATTTT.

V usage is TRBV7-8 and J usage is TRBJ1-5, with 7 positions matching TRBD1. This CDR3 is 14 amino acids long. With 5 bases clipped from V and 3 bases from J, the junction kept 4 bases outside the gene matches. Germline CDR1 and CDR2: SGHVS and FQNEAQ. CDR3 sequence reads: CASSRGQSNQPQHF. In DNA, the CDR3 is TGTGCCAGCAGCCGGGGACAGTCCAATCAGCCCCAGCATTTT.

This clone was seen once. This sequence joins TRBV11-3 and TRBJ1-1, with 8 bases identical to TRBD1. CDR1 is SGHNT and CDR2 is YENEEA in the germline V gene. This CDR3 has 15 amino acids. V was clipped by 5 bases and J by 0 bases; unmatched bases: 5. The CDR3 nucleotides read TGTGCCAGCAGCCTCGGACAGGGCATGAACACTGAAGCTTTCTTT. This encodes CASSLGQGMNTEAFF. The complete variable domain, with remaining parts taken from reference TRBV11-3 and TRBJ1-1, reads EAGVVQSPRYKIIEKKQPVAFWCNPISGHNTLYWYLQNLGQGPELLIRYENEEAVDDSQLPKDRFSAERLKGVDSTLKIQPAELGDSAVYLCASSLGQGMNTEAFFGQGTRLTVV.

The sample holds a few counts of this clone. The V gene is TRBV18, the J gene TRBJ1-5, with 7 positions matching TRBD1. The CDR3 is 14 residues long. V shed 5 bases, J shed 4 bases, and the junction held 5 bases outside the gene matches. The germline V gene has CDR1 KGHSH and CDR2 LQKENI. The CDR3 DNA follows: TGTGCCAGCTCATCGGGACAGTCGAATCAGCCCCAGCATTTT. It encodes CASSSGQSNQPQHF.

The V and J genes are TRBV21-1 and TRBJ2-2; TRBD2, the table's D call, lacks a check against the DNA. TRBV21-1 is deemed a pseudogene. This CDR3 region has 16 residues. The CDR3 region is CASTSPGGENTGELFF. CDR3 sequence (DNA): TGTGCCAGCACCTCTCCTGGGGGGGAAAACACCGGGGAGCTGTTTTTT.

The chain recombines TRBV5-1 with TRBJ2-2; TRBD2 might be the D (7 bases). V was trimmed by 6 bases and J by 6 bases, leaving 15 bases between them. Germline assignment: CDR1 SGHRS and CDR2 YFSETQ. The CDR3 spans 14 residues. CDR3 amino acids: CASTSDGGPGELFF. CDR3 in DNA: TGCGCCAGCACTTCGGACGGGGGGCCCGGGGAGCTGTTTTTT.

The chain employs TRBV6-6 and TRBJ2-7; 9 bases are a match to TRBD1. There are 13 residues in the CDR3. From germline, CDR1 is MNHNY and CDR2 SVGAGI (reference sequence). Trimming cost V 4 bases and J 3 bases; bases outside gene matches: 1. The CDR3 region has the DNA TGTGCCAGCAGTTGGGACAGGGACTACGAGCAGTACTTC. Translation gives CASSWDRDYEQYF.

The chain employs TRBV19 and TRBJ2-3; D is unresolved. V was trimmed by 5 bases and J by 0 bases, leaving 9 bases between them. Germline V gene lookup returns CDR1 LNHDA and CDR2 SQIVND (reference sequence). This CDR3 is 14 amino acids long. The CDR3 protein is CASSRLTSTDTQYF. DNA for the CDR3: TGTGCCAGTAGTCGACTGACTAGCACAGATACGCAGTATTTT.

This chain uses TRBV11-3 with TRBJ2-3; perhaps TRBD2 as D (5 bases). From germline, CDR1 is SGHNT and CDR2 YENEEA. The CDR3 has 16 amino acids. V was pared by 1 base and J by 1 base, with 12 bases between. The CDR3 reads CASSLGSSLGTDTQYF. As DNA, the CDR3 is TGTGCCAGCAGCTTAGGGTCTAGCCTCGGCACAGATACGCAGTATTTT.

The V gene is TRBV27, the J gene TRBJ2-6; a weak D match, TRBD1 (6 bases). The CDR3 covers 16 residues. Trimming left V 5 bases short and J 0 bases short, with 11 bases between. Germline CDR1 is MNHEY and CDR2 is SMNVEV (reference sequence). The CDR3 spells CASSPRTDSGANVLTF. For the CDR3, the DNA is TGTGCCAGCAGTCCCCGGACAGACTCTGGGGCCAACGTCCTGACTTTC. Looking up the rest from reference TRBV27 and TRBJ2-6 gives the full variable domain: EAQVTQNPRYLITVTGKKLTVTCSQNMNHEYMSWYRQDPGLGLRQIYYSMNVEVTDKGDVPEGYKVSRKEKRNFPLILESPSPNQTSLYFCASSPRTDSGANVLTFGAGSRLTVL.

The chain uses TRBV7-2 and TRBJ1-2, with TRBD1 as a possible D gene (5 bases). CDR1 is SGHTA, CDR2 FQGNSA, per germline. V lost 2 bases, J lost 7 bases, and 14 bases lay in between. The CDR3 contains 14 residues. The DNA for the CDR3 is TGTGCCAGCAGCTTACCCCCAGGGTCGTTTGGCTACACCTTC. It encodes CASSLPPGSFGYTF.

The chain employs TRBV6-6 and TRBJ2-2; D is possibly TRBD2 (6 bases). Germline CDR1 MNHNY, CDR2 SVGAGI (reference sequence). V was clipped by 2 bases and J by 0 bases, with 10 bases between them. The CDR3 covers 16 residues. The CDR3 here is CASSYGGLSNTGELFF. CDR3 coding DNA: TGTGCCAGCAGTTACGGAGGGTTGTCGAACACCGGGGAGCTGTTTTTT.

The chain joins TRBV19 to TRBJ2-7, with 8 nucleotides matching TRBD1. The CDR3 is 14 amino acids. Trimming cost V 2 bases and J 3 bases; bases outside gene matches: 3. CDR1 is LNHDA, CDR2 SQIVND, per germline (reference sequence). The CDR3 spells CASSIQGAGYEQYF. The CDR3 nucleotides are TGTGCCAGTAGTATACAGGGGGCGGGCTACGAGCAGTACTTC. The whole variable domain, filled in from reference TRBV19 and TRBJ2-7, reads DGGITQSPKYLFRKEGQNVTLSCEQNLNHDAMYWYRQDPGQGLRLIYYSQIVNDFQKGDIAEGYSVSREKKESFPLTVTSAQKNPTAFYLCASSIQGAGYEQYFGPGTRLTVT.

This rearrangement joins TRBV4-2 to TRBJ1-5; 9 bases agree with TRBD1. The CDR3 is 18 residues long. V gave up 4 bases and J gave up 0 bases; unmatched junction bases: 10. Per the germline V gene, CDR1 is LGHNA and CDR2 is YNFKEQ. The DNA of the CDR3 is TGTGCCAGCAGCCGAGGGACAGGGACGGGGGTTAGCAATCAGCCCCAGCATTTT. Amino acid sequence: CASSRGTGTGVSNQPQHF.

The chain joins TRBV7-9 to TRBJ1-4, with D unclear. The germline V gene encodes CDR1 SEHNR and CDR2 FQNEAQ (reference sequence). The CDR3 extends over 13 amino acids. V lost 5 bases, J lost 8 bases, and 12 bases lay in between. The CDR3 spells CASSPSTPEKLFF. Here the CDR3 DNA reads TGTGCCAGCAGCCCCTCGACACCCGAAAAACTGTTTTTT.

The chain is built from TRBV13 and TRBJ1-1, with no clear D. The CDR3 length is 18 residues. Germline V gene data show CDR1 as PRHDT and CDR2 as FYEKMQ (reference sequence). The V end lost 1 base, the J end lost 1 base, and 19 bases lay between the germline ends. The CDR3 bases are TGTGCCAGCAGCTTAGTTAGGCCCGGTGGGTCTAAGAACACTGAAGCTTTCTTT. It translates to CASSLVRPGGSKNTEAFF.

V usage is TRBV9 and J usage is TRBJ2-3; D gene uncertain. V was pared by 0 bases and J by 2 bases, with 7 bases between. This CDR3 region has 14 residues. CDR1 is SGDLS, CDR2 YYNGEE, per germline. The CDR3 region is CASSVGVDTDTQYF. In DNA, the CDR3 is TGTGCCAGCAGCGTAGGGGTGGACACAGATACGCAGTATTTT.

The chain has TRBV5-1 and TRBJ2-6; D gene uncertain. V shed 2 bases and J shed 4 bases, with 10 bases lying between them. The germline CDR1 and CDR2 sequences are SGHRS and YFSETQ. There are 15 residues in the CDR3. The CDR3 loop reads CASSFGSTGANVLTF. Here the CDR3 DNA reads TGCGCCAGCAGCTTCGGAAGCACGGGGGCCAACGTCCTGACTTTC.

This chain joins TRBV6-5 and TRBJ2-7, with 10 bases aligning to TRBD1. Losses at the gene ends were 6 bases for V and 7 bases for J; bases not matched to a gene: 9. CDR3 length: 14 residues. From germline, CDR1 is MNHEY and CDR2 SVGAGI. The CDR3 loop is CASRRGTGVYEQYF. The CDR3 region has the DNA TGTGCCAGCAGGAGGGGGACAGGGGTTTATGAGCAGTACTTC.

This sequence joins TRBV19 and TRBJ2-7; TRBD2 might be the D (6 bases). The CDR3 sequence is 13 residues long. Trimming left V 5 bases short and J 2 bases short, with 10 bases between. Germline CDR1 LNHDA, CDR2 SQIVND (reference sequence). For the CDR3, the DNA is TGTGCCAGTAGTTCCGGGACTCCCTACGAGCAGTACTTC. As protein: CASSSGTPYEQYF.

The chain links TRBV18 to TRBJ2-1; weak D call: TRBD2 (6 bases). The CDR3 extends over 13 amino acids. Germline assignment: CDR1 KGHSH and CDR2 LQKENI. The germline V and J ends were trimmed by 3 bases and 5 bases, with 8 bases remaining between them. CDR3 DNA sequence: TGTGCCAGCTCACCCCTAGCGCACAATGAGCAGTTCTTC. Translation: CASSPLAHNEQFF.

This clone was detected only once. The CDR3, as DNA: TGTGCCAGCAGTCCCAAGGGATCGCCCGGCACAGATACGCAGTATTTT. This encodes CASSPKGSPGTDTQYF. This chain uses TRBV6-6 with TRBJ2-3; D unclear. V lost 5 bases to trimming and J lost 1 base, with 16 bases between them. This CDR3 spans 16 amino acids. CDR1 MNHNY and CDR2 SVGAGI come from the germline V gene (reference sequence).